This T cell receptor (beta chain) was recorded in a study of shared clonotypes between healthy human individuals. Notes on the study in general: Lower generation probabilities were found for non-shared clonotypes than for those shared by all four donors. Naive CD4 clonotype sharing across a handful of donors was approximately 5%.

Notes on this clone: Its antigen is currently unknown.

Several immunoSEQ plates held equal portions of the genomic DNA taken from each subset. The authors' processing: ImmunoSEQ yielded junction-only sequences lacking quality scores, so filtering differed. The table came from immunoSEQ multiplex PCR; TCRdb's copy has only in-frame clones and leaves some out. That table is the source of V, J and clone size, and D and trimming were worked out from the DNA. The profile covers about 2.5 million clones, with approximately 90% appearing a single time and 0.3% to 0.4% taken by the ten largest. Germline assignment: CDR1 SGHRS and CDR2 YFSETQ. Trimming cost V 4 bases and J 4 bases; bases outside gene matches: 6. There are 15 residues in the CDR3.

This chain joins TRBV5-1 and TRBJ2-7; 12 bases are shared with TRBD2. Input material: naive CD4+ T cells from PBMCs. Specified subset: CD45RA+ positively selected. This receptor was obtained from a young man in good health. Some clones in this sample may be carry-over from other donors' samples. The CDR3 loop reads CASSILAGGLYEQYF. CDR3 nucleotide sequence: TGCGCCAGCAGCATCCTAGCGGGAGGGCTATACGAGCAGTACTTC.